This TCR beta chain was recovered during a study of T cell responses to AZD1222 COVID-19 vaccine. Regarding the study as a whole: Spike regions recognized by vaccine-associated CD4 TCRs spanned the protein, led by 160-218 and 743-854. Samples come after the peak T cell response, not at day 14. Only a handful of AZD1222 recipients, several in all, had baseline seropositivity. Most donors were white British and more were female, and clonal diversity was possibly underestimated.

TCRdb's copy holds only in-frame clones and misses some; the assay was immunoSEQ multiplex PCR. Of under 150,000 clones listed, over 85% are singletons. Of note for this clone: The antigen remains unidentified.

Germline CDR1 is SGHRS and CDR2 is YFSETQ. V lost 0 bases and J lost 4, with 10 bases in between. CDR3 length: 15 residues. The V gene is TRBV5-1, the J gene TRBJ1-4; no firm D call. The sequenced sample was peripheral blood, obtained on day 0 of AZD1222 vaccination. The TCR originated in an adult in good health. DNA of the CDR3: TGCGCCAGCAGCTTGGAGGCACGGGGTAATGAAAAACTGTTTTTT. Encoded protein: CASSLEARGNEKLFF.